The 14 T cell receptor beta chains below were found in one sample sequenced in a study of blood T cell repertoires in COVID-19. Data came from immunoSEQ multiplex PCR; TCRdb stores just in-frame clones and leaves some out. Of about 270,000 clones in the sample, around 87% were seen once. Sequenced sample: PBMCs or T cells enriched from blood (not recorded which). The origin of the receptors is a woman between 18 and 29 years old who had recovered from COVID-19.

This clone came up once. V gene TRBV27 combines with J gene TRBJ1-2, with D perhaps TRBD1 (6 bases). V was pared by 10 bases and J by 3 bases, with 9 bases between. The germline gives CDR1 MNHEY, CDR2 SMNVEV (reference sequence). The CDR3 loop spans 11 amino acids. In DNA, the CDR3 is TGTGCCACCTGGACAGACTATGGCTACACCTTC. Translated, it gives CATWTDYGYTF.

This clone showed up many times. The chain carries TRBV6-1 and TRBJ1-5; the D is unclear. The germline V gene has CDR1 MNHNS and CDR2 SASEGT. V lost 1 base and J lost 2, with 12 bases in between. This CDR3 spans 16 amino acids. The CDR3 region is CASSEDEGTGNQPQHF. The DNA of the CDR3 is TGTGCCAGCAGTGAAGACGAGGGAACGGGCAATCAGCCCCAGCATTTT.

The chain links TRBV3-1 (or the pseudogene TRBV3-2) to TRBJ1-2; D is perhaps TRBD1 (5 bases). The CDR3 consists of 14 residues. V lost 5 bases and J lost 0, with 10 bases in between. Per germline, CDR1 LGHDT and CDR2 YNNKEL (reference sequence). Here the CDR3 reads CASSVGPANYGYTF. The CDR3 nucleotides read TGTGCCAGCAGCGTGGGGCCCGCTAACTATGGCTACACCTTC.

The chain has TRBV11-3 and TRBJ1-2; unclear D gene. Trimming took off 0 bases at V and 8 bases at J, with 4 bases between the two ends. The germline gives CDR1 SGHNT, CDR2 YENEEA. This CDR3 is built from 11 residues. The CDR3 here is CASSLDQGYTF. The CDR3 DNA reads TGTGCCAGCAGCTTAGACCAAGGCTACACCTTC.

The chain carries TRBV6-4 and TRBJ2-6; D remains unclear. CDR1 is MRHNA, CDR2 SNTAGT, per germline. The CDR3 contains 15 residues. V was trimmed by 5 bases and J by 0 bases, leaving 8 bases between them. The CDR3 DNA reads TGTGCCAGCAGTCCGTCGGTCTCTGGGGCCAACGTCCTGACTTTC. Translating gives CASSPSVSGANVLTF.

The V call is TRBV20-1, the J call TRBJ2-7; no clear D gene. Germline V gene lookup returns CDR1 DFQATT and CDR2 SNEGSKA (reference sequence). The CDR3 is 11 residues long. Trimming removed 5 bases at V and 4 bases at J, with 9 bases between. The CDR3: CSAPDKYEQYF. CDR3 DNA sequence: TGCAGTGCTCCAGACAAATACGAGCAGTACTTC.

The table lists this clone with a few counts. The CDR3 here is CASSDSGFYYEQYF. The CDR3 coding sequence is TGTGCCAGCAGTGATTCGGGATTTTACTACGAGCAGTACTTC. This sequence joins TRBV6-1 and TRBJ2-7; the D gene is possibly TRBD2 (5 bases). The V and J ends lost 3 bases and 3 bases respectively, with 12 bases between them. CDR1 MNHNS and CDR2 SASEGT come from the germline V gene. The CDR3 is 14 amino acids.

J is TRBJ2-1 and V is TRBV7-9; weak D call: TRBD2 (6 bases). V shed 4 bases and J shed 6 bases, with 10 bases lying between them. The CDR3 is 13 amino acids. Germline CDR1 is SEHNR and CDR2 is FQNEAQ (reference sequence). The CDR3 DNA is TGTGCCAGCAGCTCTCAACTAGCCAATGAGCAGTTCTTC. It encodes CASSSQLANEQFF.

The rearrangement uses TRBV9 and TRBJ1-1; D may be TRBD1 (5 bases). Germline V lookup: CDR1 SGDLS, CDR2 YYNGEE. The CDR3 extends over 16 amino acids. The V gene lost 0 bases and the J gene lost 0 bases, with 12 bases spanning the gap. CDR3 sequence (DNA): TGTGCCAGCAGCGTAGGAGAAACAGGAGTGAACACTGAAGCTTTCTTT. This encodes CASSVGETGVNTEAFF.

This clone was observed a handful of times. The chain employs TRBV5-6 and TRBJ1-5; D ambiguous. With 3 bases removed from V and 1 base from J, the gap between germline ends came to 8 bases. Germline loops: CDR1 SGHDT, CDR2 YYEEEE. There are 14 residues in the CDR3. The CDR3 DNA follows: TGTGCCAGCAGCTCCAGACACAGCAATCAGCCCCAGCATTTT. Protein: CASSSRHSNQPQHF.

The J gene is TRBJ1-5, the V gene TRBV14, with a weak D call TRBD1 (5 bases). The CDR3 consists of 14 residues. The germline V gene encodes CDR1 SGHDN and CDR2 FVKESK. With 4 bases removed from V and 1 base from J, the gap between germline ends came to 8 bases. DNA of the CDR3: TGTGCCAGCAGCCGGGCAGGGAGCAATCAGCCCCAGCATTTT. Amino acid sequence: CASSRAGSNQPQHF.

The chain joins TRBV5-6 to TRBJ1-2, with TRBD1 matching over 7 bases. There are 17 residues in the CDR3. Losses at the gene ends were 1 base for V and 3 bases for J; bases not matched to a gene: 12. Germline V gene data show CDR1 as SGHDT and CDR2 as YYEEEE. CDR3 region: CASSLRLLDREDYGYTF. As DNA, the CDR3 is TGTGCCAGCAGCTTGCGGTTATTAGACAGGGAAGACTATGGCTACACCTTC.

The chain combines TRBV30 with TRBJ1-2; 7 nucleotides match TRBD1. Germline assignment: CDR1 GTSNPN and CDR2 SVGIG (reference sequence). The CDR3 runs 12 residues. After removal of 8 bases from V and 1 base from J, the junction contained 4 bases not matched to a gene. The DNA for the CDR3 is TGTGCCGCACAGGGGATTAACTATGGCTACACCTTC. Protein: CAAQGINYGYTF.

The chain carries TRBV4-1 and TRBJ2-1, with D perhaps TRBD1 (6 bases). Germline V lookup: CDR1 MGHRA, CDR2 YSYEKL. CDR3 length: 16 amino acids. V lost 3 bases and J 0 bases, leaving 12 bases between the germline ends. The CDR3 bases are TGCGCCAGCAGCCAGCCTACAGGGAACTCCTACAATGAGCAGTTCTTC. Translation: CASSQPTGNSYNEQFF.